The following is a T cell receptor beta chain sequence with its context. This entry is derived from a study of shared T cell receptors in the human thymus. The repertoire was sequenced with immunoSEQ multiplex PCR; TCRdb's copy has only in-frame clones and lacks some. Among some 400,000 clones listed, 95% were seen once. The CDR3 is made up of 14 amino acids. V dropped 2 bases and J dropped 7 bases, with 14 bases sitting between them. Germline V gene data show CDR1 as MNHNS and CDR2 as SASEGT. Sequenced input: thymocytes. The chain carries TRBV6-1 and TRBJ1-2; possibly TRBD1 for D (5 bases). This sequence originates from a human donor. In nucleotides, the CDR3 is TGTGCCAGCAGTGAAAGCGGCAGGGATCGTGGCTACACCTTC. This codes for CASSESGRDRGYTF.